Below are 7 T cell receptor beta chains sequenced from a single sample in a study of OX40 agonist ivuxolimab in advanced cancers. Clones were read by immunoSEQ multiplex PCR, and TCRdb kept only the in-frame ones, dropping some. The sample shows around 60,000 clones, about 90% of them seen only once. The starting material was CD4+ or CD8+ T cells sorted from blood, obtained in a trial of the OX40 agonist ivuxolimab. Every receptor here comes from an adult with an advanced solid tumor such as melanoma, head and neck, liver or kidney cancer.

The rearrangement joins TRBV19 to TRBJ2-2; D is unresolved. Germline V CDR1 and CDR2: LNHDA, SQIVND (reference sequence). The CDR3 loop spans 11 amino acids. V lost 8 bases and J lost 2, with 3 bases in between. The CDR3 region has the DNA TGTGCCAGTGGCAACACCGGGGAGCTGTTTTTT. This gives the protein CASGNTGELFF.

This chain links TRBV19 with TRBJ2-3; 8 bases fit TRBD2. Germline values: CDR1 LNHDA, CDR2 SQIVND (reference sequence). V lost 6 bases and J lost 1; bases outside the gene matches: 3. This CDR3 region has 14 residues. CDR3 sequence (DNA): TGTGCCAGTAGCCGAGCGGGGGGCACAGATACGCAGTATTTT. Translating it yields CASSRAGGTDTQYF.

This chain links TRBV6-1 with TRBJ1-4; D is possibly TRBD1 (5 bases). Germline V gene lookup returns CDR1 MNHNS and CDR2 SASEGT. This CDR3 has 17 amino acids. V was shortened by 4 bases and J by 0 bases, with 15 bases between the two germline ends. The CDR3 is CASSGGPRAATNEKLFF. CDR3 nucleotides: TGTGCCAGCAGTGGGGGACCACGGGCAGCAACTAATGAAAAACTGTTTTTT.

This clone was detected once. This chain connects TRBV11-2 to TRBJ2-3, with D unresolved. Looked up from germline, CDR1 is SGHAT and CDR2 is FQNNGV. V gave up 5 bases and J gave up 2 bases, with 2 bases separating them. The CDR3 extends over 11 amino acids. CDR3 protein: CASSNTDTQYF. The CDR3 DNA follows: TGTGCCAGCAGCAACACAGATACGCAGTATTTT.

The chain joins TRBV4-1 to TRBJ2-3, with 8 positions matching TRBD1. Germline V CDR1 and CDR2: MGHRA, YSYEKL. CDR3 size: 16 residues. V dropped 3 bases and J dropped 3; count of bases not matched to a gene: 8. The DNA of the CDR3 is TGCGCCAGCAGCCAGGAGGACAGGGCGGGTACAGATACGCAGTATTTT. It translates to CASSQEDRAGTDTQYF.

The V gene is TRBV6-6, the J gene TRBJ2-3; D is possibly TRBD2 (5 bases). This CDR3 is built from 15 residues. Germline V gene lookup returns CDR1 MNHNY and CDR2 SVGAGI (reference sequence). Trimming cost V 2 bases and J 6 bases, with 15 bases left between them. The CDR3, as DNA: TGTGCCAGCAGTTACGGAGCGGAGGTCGGGGATACGCAGTATTTT. This translates into CASSYGAEVGDTQYF.

This chain joins TRBV6-1 and TRBJ2-5; 8 positions agree with TRBD1. V shed 5 bases, J shed 3 bases, and the junction held 8 bases outside the gene matches. CDR1 and CDR2 from the germline V gene are MNHNS and SASEGT. The length of the CDR3 is 15 residues. This CDR3 is CASSIQGAREETQYF. The CDR3 DNA reads TGTGCCAGCAGTATTCAGGGGGCGAGGGAAGAGACCCAGTACTTC.